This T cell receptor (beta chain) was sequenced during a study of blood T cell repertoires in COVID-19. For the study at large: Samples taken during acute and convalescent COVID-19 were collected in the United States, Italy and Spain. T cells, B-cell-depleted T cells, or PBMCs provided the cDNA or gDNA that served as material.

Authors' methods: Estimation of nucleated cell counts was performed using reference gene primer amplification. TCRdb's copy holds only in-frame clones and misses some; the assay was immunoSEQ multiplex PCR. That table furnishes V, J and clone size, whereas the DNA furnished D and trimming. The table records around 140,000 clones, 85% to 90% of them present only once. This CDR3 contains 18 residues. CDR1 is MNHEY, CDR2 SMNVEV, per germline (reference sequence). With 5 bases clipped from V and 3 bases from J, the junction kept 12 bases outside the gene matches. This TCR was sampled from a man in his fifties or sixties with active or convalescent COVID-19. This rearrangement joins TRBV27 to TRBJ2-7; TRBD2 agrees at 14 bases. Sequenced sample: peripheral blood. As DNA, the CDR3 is TGTGCCAGCAGTGCCAAGACTAGCGGGAGGGCCTTCGGCTACGAGCAGTACTTC. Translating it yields CASSAKTSGRAFGYEQYF.